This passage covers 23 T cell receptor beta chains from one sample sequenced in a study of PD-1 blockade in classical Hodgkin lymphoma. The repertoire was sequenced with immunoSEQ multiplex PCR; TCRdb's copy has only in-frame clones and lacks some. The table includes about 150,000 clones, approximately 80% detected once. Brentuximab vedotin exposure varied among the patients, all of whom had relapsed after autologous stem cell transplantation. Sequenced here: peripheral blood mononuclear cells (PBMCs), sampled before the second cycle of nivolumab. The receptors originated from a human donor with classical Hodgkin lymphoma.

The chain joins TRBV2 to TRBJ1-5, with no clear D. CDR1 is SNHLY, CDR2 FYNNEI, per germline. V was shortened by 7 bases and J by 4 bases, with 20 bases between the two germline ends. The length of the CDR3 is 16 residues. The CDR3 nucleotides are TGTGCCAGCAATTCGAGATCTATACTCTCGAATCAGCCCCAGCATTTT. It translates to CASNSRSILSNQPQHF.

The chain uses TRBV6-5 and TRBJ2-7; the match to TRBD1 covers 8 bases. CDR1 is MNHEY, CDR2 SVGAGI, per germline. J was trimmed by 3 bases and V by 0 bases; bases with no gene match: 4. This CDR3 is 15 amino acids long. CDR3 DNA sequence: TGTGCCAGCAGTTACTCGGGGGACAGGTTCTACGAGCAGTACTTC. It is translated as CASSYSGDRFYEQYF.

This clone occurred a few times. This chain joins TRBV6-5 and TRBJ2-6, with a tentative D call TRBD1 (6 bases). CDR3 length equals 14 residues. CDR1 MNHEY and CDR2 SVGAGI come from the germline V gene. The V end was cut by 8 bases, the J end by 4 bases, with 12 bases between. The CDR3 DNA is TGTGCCAGCTCCACAGGGTACGGGGCCAACGTCCTGACTTTC. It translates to CASSTGYGANVLTF.

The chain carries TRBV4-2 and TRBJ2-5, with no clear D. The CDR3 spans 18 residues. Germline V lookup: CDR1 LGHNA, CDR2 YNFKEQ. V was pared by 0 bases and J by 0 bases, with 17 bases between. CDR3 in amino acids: CASSQDPLSGTYQETQYF. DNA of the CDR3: TGTGCCAGCAGCCAAGATCCTCTTTCAGGCACGTACCAAGAGACCCAGTACTTC.

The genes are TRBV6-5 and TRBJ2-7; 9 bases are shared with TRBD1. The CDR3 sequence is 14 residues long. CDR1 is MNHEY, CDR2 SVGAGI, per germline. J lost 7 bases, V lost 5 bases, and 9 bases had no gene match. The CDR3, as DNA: TGTGCCAGCAGTCCCGGGACAGGGTGGGATGAGCAGTACTTC. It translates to CASSPGTGWDEQYF.

CDR3 region: CASSRLAGYNEQFF. The CDR3 DNA reads TGTGCCAGTAGTCGACTAGCGGGTTACAATGAGCAGTTCTTC. The V and J genes are TRBV19 and TRBJ2-1; TRBD2 matches 10 bases. The CDR3 covers 14 residues. Germline CDR1 LNHDA, CDR2 SQIVND (reference sequence). V shed 5 bases, J shed 4 bases, and the junction held 2 bases outside the gene matches.

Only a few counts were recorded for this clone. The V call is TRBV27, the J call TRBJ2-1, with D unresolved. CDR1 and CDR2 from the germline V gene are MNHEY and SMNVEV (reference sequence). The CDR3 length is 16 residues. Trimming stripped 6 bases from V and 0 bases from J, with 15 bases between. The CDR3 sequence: CASSLRTINSYNEQFF. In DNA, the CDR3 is TGTGCCAGCAGCTTACGGACGATAAACTCCTACAATGAGCAGTTCTTC.

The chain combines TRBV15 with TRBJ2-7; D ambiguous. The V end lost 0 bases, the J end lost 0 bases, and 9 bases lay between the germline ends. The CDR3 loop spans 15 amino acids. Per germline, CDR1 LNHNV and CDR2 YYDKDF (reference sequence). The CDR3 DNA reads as TGTGCCACCAGCAGAGATATGGTGCGCTCCTACGAGCAGTACTTC. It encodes CATSRDMVRSYEQYF.

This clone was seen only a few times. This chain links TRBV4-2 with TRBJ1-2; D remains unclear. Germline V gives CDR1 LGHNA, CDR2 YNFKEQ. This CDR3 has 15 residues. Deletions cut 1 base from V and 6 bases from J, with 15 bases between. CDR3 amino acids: CASSQAPSRLDGYTF. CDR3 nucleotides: TGTGCCAGCAGCCAAGCGCCCTCTAGGTTAGATGGCTACACCTTC.

As DNA, the CDR3 is TGTGCCAGCAGTCCGGACAGGGACGGCTACACCTTC. This translates into CASSPDRDGYTF. V and J are TRBV6-5 and TRBJ1-2; 8 bases align to TRBD1. The CDR3 has 12 amino acids. From germline, CDR1 is MNHEY and CDR2 SVGAGI. The J segment lost 8 bases and the V segment lost 5 bases, leaving 4 bases of the junction unmatched.

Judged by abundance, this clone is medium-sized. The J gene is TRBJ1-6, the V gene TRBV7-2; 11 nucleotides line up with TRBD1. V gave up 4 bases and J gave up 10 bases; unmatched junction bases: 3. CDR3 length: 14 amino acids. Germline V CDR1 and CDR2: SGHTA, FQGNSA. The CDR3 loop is CASSSGQGESPLHF. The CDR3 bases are TGTGCCAGCAGCTCGGGACAGGGGGAATCACCCCTCCACTTT.

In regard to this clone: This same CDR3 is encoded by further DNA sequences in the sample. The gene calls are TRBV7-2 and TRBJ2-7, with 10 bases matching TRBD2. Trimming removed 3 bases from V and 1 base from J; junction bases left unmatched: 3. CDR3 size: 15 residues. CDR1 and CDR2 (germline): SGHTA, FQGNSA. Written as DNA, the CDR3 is TGTGCCAGCAGCTTTCTAGCGGGGGTGTCCTACGAGCAGTACTTC. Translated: CASSFLAGVSYEQYF. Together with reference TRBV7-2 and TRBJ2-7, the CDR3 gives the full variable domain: GAGVSQSPSNKVTEKGKDVELRCDPISGHTALYWYRQSLGQGLEFLIYFQGNSAPDKSGLPSDRFSAERTGGSVSTLTIQRTQQEDSAVYLCASSFLAGVSYEQYFGPGTRLTVT.

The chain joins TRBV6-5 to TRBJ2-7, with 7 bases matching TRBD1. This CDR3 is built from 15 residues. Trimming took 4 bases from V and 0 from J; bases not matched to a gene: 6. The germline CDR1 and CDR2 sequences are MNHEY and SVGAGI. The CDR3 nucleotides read TGTGCCAGCAGTTTGTCCGGGACAGTCTCCTACGAGCAGTACTTC. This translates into CASSLSGTVSYEQYF.

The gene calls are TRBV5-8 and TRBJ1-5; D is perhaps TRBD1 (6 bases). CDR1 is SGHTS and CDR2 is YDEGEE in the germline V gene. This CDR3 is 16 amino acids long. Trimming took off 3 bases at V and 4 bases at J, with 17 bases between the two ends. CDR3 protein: CASSSHTNRDNQPQHF. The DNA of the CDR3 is TGTGCCAGCAGCTCGCACACCAACAGGGATAATCAGCCCCAGCATTTT.

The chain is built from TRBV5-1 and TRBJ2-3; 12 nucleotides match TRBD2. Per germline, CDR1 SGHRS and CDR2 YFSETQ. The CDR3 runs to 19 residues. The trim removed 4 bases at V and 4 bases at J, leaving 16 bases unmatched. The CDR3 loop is CASSPLAGGLRDSSDTQYF. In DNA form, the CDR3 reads TGCGCCAGCAGCCCGCTAGCGGGGGGGCTGAGGGACAGCTCAGATACGCAGTATTTT.

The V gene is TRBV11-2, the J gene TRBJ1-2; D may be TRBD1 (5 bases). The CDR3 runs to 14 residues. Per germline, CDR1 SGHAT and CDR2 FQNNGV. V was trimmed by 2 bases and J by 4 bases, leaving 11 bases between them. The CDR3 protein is CASSLYAGPYGYTF. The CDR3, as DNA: TGTGCCAGCAGCTTATATGCAGGGCCCTATGGCTACACCTTC.

CDR3 in DNA: TGTGCCAGCAGTACCGACAGGGACTCCTACAATGAGCAGTTCTTC. Translated: CASSTDRDSYNEQFF. The chain couples TRBV6-1 to TRBJ2-1, with 7 bases fitting TRBD1. Germline CDR1 MNHNS, CDR2 SASEGT. The CDR3 contains 15 residues. V shed 5 bases, J shed 0 bases, and the junction held 4 bases outside the gene matches.

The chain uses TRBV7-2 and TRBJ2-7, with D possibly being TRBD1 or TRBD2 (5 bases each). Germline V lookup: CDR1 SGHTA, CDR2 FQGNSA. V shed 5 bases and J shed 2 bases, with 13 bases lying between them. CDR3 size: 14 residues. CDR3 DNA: TGTGCCAGCAGCCCCAACCGGGACGCCTACGAGCAGTACTTC. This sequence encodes CASSPNRDAYEQYF.

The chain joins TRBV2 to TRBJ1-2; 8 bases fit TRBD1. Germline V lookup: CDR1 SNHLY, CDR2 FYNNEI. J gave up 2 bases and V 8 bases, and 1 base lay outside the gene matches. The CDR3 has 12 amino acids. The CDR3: CASRTGNYGYTF. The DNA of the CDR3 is TGTGCCAGCCGGACAGGGAACTATGGCTACACCTTC.

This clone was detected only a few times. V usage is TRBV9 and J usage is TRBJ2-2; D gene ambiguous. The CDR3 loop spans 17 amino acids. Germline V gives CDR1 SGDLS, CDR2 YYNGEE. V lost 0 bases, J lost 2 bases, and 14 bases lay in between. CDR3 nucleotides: TGTGCCAGCAGCGTAGACTTGGCGGACGACAACACCGGGGAGCTGTTTTTT. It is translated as CASSVDLADDNTGELFF.

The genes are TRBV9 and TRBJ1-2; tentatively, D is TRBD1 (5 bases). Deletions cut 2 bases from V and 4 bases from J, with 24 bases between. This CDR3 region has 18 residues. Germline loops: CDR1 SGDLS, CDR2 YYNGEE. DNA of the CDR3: TGTGCCAGCAGCGTGTTATCCTGGACAACCAAGCCGGGCTATGGCTACACCTTC. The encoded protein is CASSVLSWTTKPGYGYTF.

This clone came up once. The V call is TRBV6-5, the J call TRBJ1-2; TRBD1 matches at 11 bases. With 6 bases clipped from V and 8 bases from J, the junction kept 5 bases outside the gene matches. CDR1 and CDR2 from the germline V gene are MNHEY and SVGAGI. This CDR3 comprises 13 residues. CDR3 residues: CASSPGQGGGYTF. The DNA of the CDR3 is TGTGCCAGCAGCCCGGGACAGGGGGGAGGCTACACCTTC.

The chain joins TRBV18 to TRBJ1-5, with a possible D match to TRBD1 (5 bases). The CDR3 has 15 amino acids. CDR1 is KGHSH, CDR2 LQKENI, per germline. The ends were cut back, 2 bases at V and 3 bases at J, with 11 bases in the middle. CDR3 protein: CASSPGGAYNQPQHF. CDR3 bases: TGTGCCAGCTCACCAGGAGGGGCGTACAATCAGCCCCAGCATTTT. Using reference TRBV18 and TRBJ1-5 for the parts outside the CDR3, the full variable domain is NAGVMQNPRHLVRRRGQEARLRCSPMKGHSHVYWYRQLPEEGLKFMVYLQKENIIDESGMPKERFSAEFPKEGPSILRIQQVVRGDSAAYFCASSPGGAYNQPQHFGDGTRLSIL.